What follows are 32 T cell receptor beta chains derived from one specimen sequenced in a study of T cells in Graves' hyperthyroidism and ophthalmopathy (dated by TCRdb to the late 2010s). Receptor amplification or capture employed multiplex PCR. The instrument given in TCRdb is Illumina HiSeq 2000. Amplification of TCR beta CDR3 regions was carried out from RNA transcripts. For the first round of RT-PCR on the TCR CDR3, the HTBI primer set was used together with the Qiagen OneStep RT-PCR kit. TCRdb trimmed public reads at Q25 via fastp, called clones via MiXCR and kept in-frame beta chains. Rows with one shared CDR3 protein collapse into an entry with the most common genes and DNA. The sample data list about 720,000 distinct CDR3 sequences, and approximately 19% of these were observed just once. Of the sample, 16% is held by the ten largest clones. Material: blood. The receptors shown here come from a woman aged 45-65 years with Graves' hyperthyroidism that later progressed to Graves' ophthalmopathy.

This clonotype was detected only a few times. V is TRBV5-1 and J is TRBJ2-7; the D call may be TRBD1 or TRBD2 (5 bases each). Per the germline V gene, CDR1 is SGHRS and CDR2 is YFSETQ. The V end lost 3 bases, the J end lost 4 bases, and 14 bases lay between the germline ends. The CDR3 runs to 14 residues. Here the CDR3 DNA reads TGCGCCAGCAGCTCACCCGGGACGGAATACGAGCAGTACTTC. As protein: CASSSPGTEYEQYF.

V and J are TRBV5-6 and TRBJ2-2, with a possible D match to TRBD2 (5 bases). V shed 3 bases and J shed 5 bases, with 11 bases lying between them. The CDR3 covers 14 residues. Germline V lookup: CDR1 SGHDT, CDR2 YYEEEE. The CDR3 DNA reads as TGTGCCAGCAGCTCGGAGACGGGGACCGGGGAGCTGTTTTTT. This codes for CASSSETGTGELFF.

A word on this clonotype: Germline is not matched at one junction end, which may reflect a read error. This chain uses TRBV3-1 with TRBJ2-1; no clear D gene. CDR3 size: 15 residues. CDR1 LGHDT and CDR2 YNNKEL come from the germline V gene (reference sequence). The CDR3 DNA reads as TGTGCCAGCTGCCAAATCCCCGACACTTACAATGAGCAGTTCTTC. It specifies CASCQIPDTYNEQFF.

This clonotype was seen many times. This sequence joins TRBV12-5 and TRBJ2-3; weak D call: TRBD2 (5 bases). V lost 5 bases and J 6 bases, leaving 21 bases between the germline ends. The CDR3 runs to 16 residues. CDR1 LGHNT and CDR2 FRNRAP come from the germline V gene. The CDR3 DNA sequence: TGTGCTAGTGGTAGCACAAGTGTCGAAGGCGGGGATACGCAGTATTTT. Translation: CASGSTSVEGGDTQYF.

The genes are TRBV7-9 and TRBJ1-2; 9 nucleotides align to TRBD1. Germline trimming cut 2 bases from V and 4 bases from J; bases unmatched to any gene: 11. This CDR3 has 17 residues. Germline V gene data show CDR1 as SEHNR and CDR2 as FQNEAQ (reference sequence). The CDR3, as DNA: TGTGCCAGCAGCTTATTTGGGCTACAGGGGGCCGGCTATGGCTACACCTTC. Its translation: CASSLFGLQGAGYGYTF.

This clonotype was picked up many times. The V call is TRBV10-3, the J call TRBJ2-7; D possibly corresponds to TRBD2 (6 bases). The V gene lost 8 bases and the J gene lost 3 bases, with 14 bases spanning the gap. CDR1 is ENHRY and CDR2 is SYGVKD in the germline V gene. The CDR3 totals 13 residues. The CDR3 bases are TGTGCCATCTCTTCGGGGGACCTCTACGAGCAGTACTTC. Protein product: CAISSGDLYEQYF.

The chain combines TRBV5-6 with TRBJ1-2; D gene unclear. Germline V gene lookup returns CDR1 SGHDT and CDR2 YYEEEE. This CDR3 contains 14 residues. V lost 2 bases and J lost 4, with 12 bases in between. The DNA for the CDR3 is TGTGCCAGCAGCTTTGAAGTTCTCGGCTATGGCTACACCTTC. Encoded protein: CASSFEVLGYGYTF. Variable domain in full (rest from reference TRBV5-6 and TRBJ1-2): DAGVTQSPTHLIKTRGQQVTLRCSPKSGHDTVSWYQQALGQGPQFIFQYYEEEERQRGNFPDRFSGHQFPNYSSELNVNALLLGDSALYLCASSFEVLGYGYTFGSGTRLTVV.

This clonotype was observed many times. The chain links TRBV6-1 to TRBJ2-7; TRBD1 aligns across 9 bases. J gave up 5 bases and V 5 bases, and 10 bases lay outside the gene matches. This CDR3 is built from 15 residues. Germline V gives CDR1 MNHNS, CDR2 SASEGT. The CDR3 protein is CASSSPGQGPHEQYF. The CDR3 bases are TGTGCCAGCAGTTCACCGGGACAGGGCCCCCACGAGCAGTACTTC.

This chain uses TRBV27 with TRBJ1-2, with 9 bases matching TRBD1. Trimming took 4 bases from V and 5 from J; bases not matched to a gene: 11. The CDR3 is 16 residues long. Germline CDR1 reads MNHEY; CDR2 reads SMNVEV (reference sequence). The CDR3 protein is CASSSALQGAIYGYTF. The CDR3 DNA is TGTGCCAGCAGTTCAGCCCTACAGGGGGCAATTTATGGCTACACCTTC.

The rearrangement uses TRBV16 and TRBJ2-7; no firm D call. Trimming cost V 1 base and J 5 bases, with 3 bases left between them. The CDR3 runs to 11 residues. CDR1 KGHSY and CDR2 FQNENV come from the germline V gene. The CDR3 DNA reads TGTGCCAGCAGCCAATACCACGAGCAGTACTTC. It specifies CASSQYHEQYF.

Concerning this clonotype: The junction does not match germline at one end; this may be a read error. This chain connects TRBV9 to TRBJ1-3, with no clear D. This CDR3 contains 15 residues. CDR1 is SGDLS and CDR2 is YYNGEE in the germline V gene. The DNA of the CDR3 is TGTGCCAGCAGCGTAGCCCAGTTTTCTGGGAACACCATATATTTT. Its protein product is CASSVAQFSGNTIYF.

This clonotype was observed many times. V is TRBV20-1 and J is TRBJ2-1; possibly TRBD2 for D (6 bases). Germline lookup yields CDR1 DFQATT and CDR2 SNEGSKA (reference sequence). The V and J ends lost 0 bases and 10 bases respectively, with 19 bases between them. This CDR3 region has 15 residues. CDR3 bases: TGCAGTGCTAGAGATGGGACGTCCAGCGGGTTGGAGCAGTTCTTC. Its translation: CSARDGTSSGLEQFF.

This clonotype was found many times. The J gene is TRBJ1-1, the V gene TRBV7-9, with 7 bases matching TRBD1. J lost 4 bases, V lost 5 bases, and 1 base had no gene match. CDR1 and CDR2 (germline): SEHNR, FQNEAQ (reference sequence). The CDR3 consists of 12 residues. CDR3 residues: CASSRDSTEAFF. CDR3 coding DNA: TGTGCCAGCAGCCGGGACAGCACTGAAGCTTTCTTT. The entire variable domain, with the rest obtained from reference TRBV7-9 and TRBJ1-1, is as follows: DTGVSQNPRHKITKRGQNVTFRCDPISEHNRLYWYRQTLGQGPEFLTYFQNEAQLEKSRLLSDRFSAERPKGSFSTLEIQRTEQGDSAMYLCASSRDSTEAFFGQGTRLTVV.

This clonotype was observed at least ten times. The chain combines TRBV6-6 with TRBJ1-2; D is perhaps TRBD1 (6 bases). Germline CDR1 is MNHNY and CDR2 is SVGAGI (reference sequence). V was clipped by 2 bases and J by 4 bases, with 11 bases between them. This CDR3 contains 14 residues. The CDR3 sequence: CASSYDRTTYGYTF. CDR3 in DNA: TGTGCCAGCAGTTACGACAGGACGACCTATGGCTACACCTTC.

This clonotype has just a few counts. The chain is built from TRBV20-1 and TRBJ1-6, with a possible D match to TRBD1 (6 bases). This CDR3 contains 14 residues. Germline CDR1 DFQATT, CDR2 SNEGSKA (reference sequence). V lost 3 bases and J 5 bases, leaving 11 bases between the germline ends. The CDR3 DNA follows: TGCAGTGCTAGGAGGGGGAAGGATAATTCACCCCTCCACTTT. Translating gives CSARRGKDNSPLHF.

The CDR3 DNA reads TGTGCCAGCAGTCCCACTAGCGGGGGCATATACTCCTACAATGAGCAGTTCTTC. It specifies CASSPTSGGIYSYNEQFF. This chain connects TRBV12-3 or TRBV12-4 to TRBJ2-1; TRBD2 aligns across 11 bases. V lost 5 bases to trimming and J lost 0 bases; unmatched junction nucleotides: 9. This CDR3 has 18 residues.

The chain joins TRBV7-3 to TRBJ2-3, with 10 bases aligning to TRBD2. CDR3 length equals 15 residues. Germline V gene lookup returns CDR1 SGHTA and CDR2 FQGTGA. After removal of 4 bases from V and 1 base from J, the junction contained 2 bases not matched to a gene. DNA for the CDR3: TGTGCCAGCAGCTATCTAGCGGGGGGCACAGATACGCAGTATTTT. Translating it yields CASSYLAGGTDTQYF.

In this sample, this clonotype turned up many times. The V call is TRBV5-1, the J call TRBJ2-1; D may be TRBD2 (6 bases). Trimming stripped 4 bases from V and 0 bases from J, with 11 bases between. From germline, CDR1 is SGHRS and CDR2 YFSETQ. The CDR3 spans 15 residues. CDR3 residues: CASSSTGSSYNEQFF. CDR3 nucleotide sequence: TGCGCCAGCAGCAGCACCGGGAGCTCCTACAATGAGCAGTTCTTC.

As regards this clonotype: Because it lacks the conserved phenylalanine or tryptophan at the end, this CDR3 is likely a read error. This chain connects TRBV20-1 to TRBJ2-7; the match to TRBD2 covers 10 bases. The germline V gene has CDR1 DFQATT and CDR2 SNEGSKA (reference sequence). The CDR3 spans 14 residues. The V and J ends lost 6 bases and 1 base, in that order; junction bases with no gene match: 6. The CDR3 loop reads CSAAGTSVSYEQYC. As DNA, the CDR3 is TGCAGTGCCGCCGGGACTAGCGTTTCCTACGAGCAGTACTGC.

This clonotype was picked up a small number of times. The chain uses TRBV20-1 and TRBJ2-3; 10 positions agree with TRBD1. The CDR3 sequence is 17 residues long. Germline values: CDR1 DFQATT, CDR2 SNEGSKA (reference sequence). Trimming took 0 bases from V and 2 from J; bases not matched to a gene: 8. In nucleotides, the CDR3 is TGCAGTGCTAGAGATCCCGGGACAGGGGCGAACACAGATACGCAGTATTTT. It encodes CSARDPGTGANTDTQYF.

This clonotype was recorded many times. One junction end does not reproduce the germline sequence, and a read error may be involved. The gene calls are TRBV7-7 and TRBJ2-1; no definite D call. The CDR3 sequence is 14 residues long. In germline, CDR1 is SSHAT, CDR2 FNYEAQ (reference sequence). CDR3 sequence (DNA): TGTGCTAGCAGCTCCACCACATCTAGCAATGAGCAGTTCTTC. Its protein is CASSSTTSSNEQFF.

This sequence joins TRBV9 and TRBJ1-6, with 8 nucleotides matching TRBD1. Germline CDR1 and CDR2: SGDLS and YYNGEE. With 4 bases clipped from V and 14 bases from J, the junction kept 11 bases outside the gene matches. This CDR3 has 14 amino acids. CDR3 coding DNA: TGTGCCAGCAGCCCGAGCCCGGACAGGGTAGCCCTCCACTTT. Its protein is CASSPSPDRVALHF.

Here the CDR3 reads CATRDKAYEQYF. The CDR3 nucleotides are TGTGCCACACGGGACAAAGCCTACGAGCAGTACTTC. This rearrangement joins TRBV27 to TRBJ2-7, with a possible D match to TRBD1 (6 bases). Trimming took off 10 bases at V and 2 bases at J, with 12 bases between the two ends. Germline CDR1 and CDR2: MNHEY and SMNVEV (reference sequence). The CDR3 is 12 residues long.

This clonotype was seen a few times. The V call is TRBV18, the J call TRBJ2-2, with D hard to call. There are 16 residues in the CDR3. The germline CDR1 and CDR2 sequences are KGHSH and LQKENI. V was trimmed by 1 base and J by 6 bases, leaving 15 bases between them. CDR3 coding DNA: TGTGCCAGCTCACCACTTCGAACGGGTTTTCCCGGGGAGCTGTTTTTT. This translates into CASSPLRTGFPGELFF.

In this sample, this clonotype turned up many times. This rearrangement joins TRBV11-3 to TRBJ2-1; D perhaps matches TRBD1 (6 bases). In germline, CDR1 is SGHNT, CDR2 YENEEA. The CDR3 spans 16 residues. With 5 bases removed from V and 6 bases from J, the gap between germline ends came to 20 bases. CDR3 nucleotides: TGTGCCAGCAGCCTAGGGTGGGGGCCATTCCCCAATGAGCAGTTCTTC. Its protein is CASSLGWGPFPNEQFF.

This clonotype was observed many times. The rearrangement links TRBV3-1 to TRBJ2-2, with D possibly TRBD2 on 6 matching bases. This CDR3 has 16 amino acids. V lost 3 bases and J lost 5, with 16 bases in between. Germline-derived CDR1 and CDR2 are LGHDT and YNNKEL (reference sequence). In DNA, the CDR3 is TGTGCCAGCAGCCAGGAAGACGTCGGAGGGACCGGGGAGCTGTTTTTT. Protein: CASSQEDVGGTGELFF.

This clonotype has only a few counts. The J gene is TRBJ2-7, the V gene TRBV19; D possibly corresponds to TRBD1 (5 bases). V lost 7 bases to trimming and J lost 2 bases, with 18 bases between them. Germline CDR1 is LNHDA and CDR2 is SQIVND (reference sequence). CDR3 length: 15 residues. CDR3 protein: CASTEGADNTYEQYF. The CDR3 bases are TGTGCCAGTACCGAAGGGGCAGACAACACCTACGAGCAGTACTTC.

This chain links TRBV7-2 with TRBJ2-6, with D tentatively TRBD1 or TRBD2 (5 bases each). CDR1 SGHTA and CDR2 FQGNSA come from the germline V gene. V was pared by 2 bases and J by 0 bases, with 17 bases between. CDR3 length: 19 residues. CDR3 bases: TGTGCCAGCAGCTTATGGTCCGGGGCCACCATCTCTGGGGCCAACGTCCTGACTTTC. Translating it yields CASSLWSGATISGANVLTF.

This clonotype occurred a few times. This chain connects TRBV4-1 to TRBJ1-1, with D possibly matching TRBD1 (5 bases). CDR3 size: 13 residues. The germline V gene encodes CDR1 MGHRA and CDR2 YSYEKL. V lost 3 bases and J 5 bases, leaving 10 bases between the germline ends. DNA of the CDR3: TGCGCCAGCAGCCAGGGGGTGCGGACTGAAGCTTTCTTT. Amino acids: CASSQGVRTEAFF.

In this sample, this clonotype turned up many times. The V and J genes are TRBV18 and TRBJ2-1; TRBD2 agrees at 14 bases. The V gene's germline CDR1 is KGHSH and CDR2 LQKENI. The CDR3 consists of 17 residues. V lost 5 bases to trimming and J lost 7 bases; unmatched junction nucleotides: 10. The CDR3 is CASSTGTSGGIYNEQFF. In DNA, the CDR3 is TGTGCCAGCTCAACAGGGACTAGCGGGGGAATTTATAATGAGCAGTTCTTC.

This clonotype was seen a few times. V is TRBV3-1 and J is TRBJ2-1, with 8 bases that match TRBD2. CDR1 and CDR2 (germline): LGHDT, YNNKEL (reference sequence). The length of the CDR3 is 15 residues. With V trimmed by 3 bases and J by 8 bases, 9 bases remained unmatched. Here the CDR3 DNA reads TGTGCCAGCAGCCAGGACGCGGGGGGAGGGTATGAGCAGTTCTTC. Protein product: CASSQDAGGGYEQFF.

This clonotype has a count of ten or more. V is TRBV6-1 and J is TRBJ1-6, with a weak D call TRBD1 (6 bases). CDR3 length equals 14 residues. The V gene's germline CDR1 is MNHNS and CDR2 SASEGT. Trimming pared 5 bases from V and 7 bases from J, leaving 12 bases between. CDR3 protein: CASSRGEGNSPLHF. In DNA form, the CDR3 reads TGTGCCAGCAGTAGGGGGGAAGGAAATTCACCCCTCCACTTT.